This T cell receptor beta chain was captured by sequencing in a study of blood T cell repertoires in COVID-19. In the study overall: Some COVID-19 samples were acute and others convalescent; all came from the United States, Italy and Spain.

CDR1 is SGHNT, CDR2 YYREEE, per germline (reference sequence). J lost 5 bases, V lost 2 bases, and 18 bases had no gene match. CDR3 length equals 19 residues. Profiling relied on immunoSEQ multiplex PCR, and the TCRdb table lists in-frame clones only, not all of them. The data hold under 300,000 clones, with 70% to 90% observed a single time. The chain is built from TRBV5-4 and TRBJ2-2, with 7 nucleotides matching TRBD2. This receptor was identified in a woman in her 70s with acute or convalescent COVID-19. The sample was peripheral blood. CDR3 coding DNA: TGTGCCAGCAGCTTCGTCCAGGGTTTGGGGTGGCGGGGGACCGGGGAGCTGTTTTTT. This gives the protein CASSFVQGLGWRGTGELFF.